Listed here are 19 T cell receptor beta chains from one sample, sequenced in a study of CD8 T cells in ankylosing spondylitis. No cognate antigen is known for these TCRs. Via MiXCR, TCRdb re-called the 5' RACE reads, giving one row per CDR3 protein. The table records some 400,000 distinct CDR3 sequences, about a fifth of them present only once. The study, taken as a whole, reports: Characteristic, it appeared, of ankylosing spondylitis blood was a TCR beta motif of about eight highly homologous variants.

The material sequenced was blood, either unsorted or a sorted T cell fraction (not recorded which). The receptor source for this set is a male donor with ankylosing spondylitis.

The rearrangement links TRBV27 to TRBJ2-7, with D perhaps given as TRBD1 or TRBD2 (6 bases each). This CDR3 contains 14 residues. Germline V gene data show CDR1 as MNHEY and CDR2 as SMNVEV (reference sequence). The ends were cut back, 6 bases at V and 6 bases at J, with 18 bases in the middle. The DNA of the CDR3 is TGTGCCAGCAGGATGGCAGGAGGGGGAGGCGAGCAGTACTTC. It codes for CASRMAGGGGEQYF.

There are a few counts of this clonotype. This chain uses TRBV12-3 or TRBV12-4 with TRBJ2-5; tentatively, D is TRBD2 (6 bases). Between the trimmed V and J ends, which lost 6 bases and 5 bases, there was a span of 19 bases. The CDR3 is 15 amino acids. CDR3 coding DNA: TGTGCCAGCAGACCGGGACCCCCACGGGGGGAGACCCAGTACTTC. Translation gives CASRPGPPRGETQYF.

This rearrangement joins TRBV28 to TRBJ2-7; D possibly matches TRBD1 or TRBD2 (6 bases each). Germline V gene data show CDR1 as MDHEN and CDR2 as SYDVKM. The V and J ends lost 8 bases and 0 bases respectively, with 17 bases between them. This CDR3 comprises 15 residues. The CDR3 protein is CASRNGGGGSYEQYF. CDR3 DNA: TGTGCCAGCCGCAACGGCGGAGGGGGCTCCTACGAGCAGTACTTC.

The chain employs TRBV9 and TRBJ1-2; 10 bases line up with TRBD1. Germline CDR1 and CDR2: SGDLS and YYNGEE. The V segment lost 4 bases and the J segment 7 bases; nucleotides outside the gene matches: 13. The CDR3 has 16 amino acids. CDR3: CASSTTPSGQGSGYTF. The DNA for the CDR3 is TGTGCCAGCAGCACAACCCCTTCGGGACAGGGGTCTGGCTACACCTTC.

With respect to this clonotype: Without the conserved terminal phenylalanine or tryptophan, this CDR3 likely stems from a read error. No DNA is shown, since the ends of the CDR3 on it are uncertain; the CDR3 is the one TCRdb lists. V gene TRBV27 combines with J gene TRBJ2-7; the table calls TRBD2, which could not be checked here. Per the germline V gene, CDR1 is MNHEY and CDR2 is SMNVEV (reference sequence). Including both end residues, the CDR3 is 15 amino acids long. CDR3: CASSSIGTSGRGSLD.

This clonotype appeared a few times. The rearrangement links TRBV11-2 to TRBJ2-3; 9 bases fit TRBD2. The CDR3 loop spans 17 amino acids. The J segment lost 2 bases and the V segment lost 0 bases, leaving 6 bases of the junction unmatched. Germline V lookup: CDR1 SGHAT, CDR2 FQNNGV. This chain's CDR3 is CASSLEAGGFSTDTQYF. CDR3 bases: TGTGCCAGCAGCTTAGAAGCGGGAGGCTTTTCCACAGATACGCAGTATTTT.

V gene TRBV29-1 combines with J gene TRBJ2-2; D is perhaps TRBD2 (6 bases). The germline V gene has CDR1 SQVTM and CDR2 ANQGSEA. Deletions cut 4 bases from V and 4 bases from J, with 19 bases between. This CDR3 is 16 amino acids long. The CDR3 spells CSVGTTMTRGTGELFF. CDR3 coding DNA: TGCAGCGTTGGGACTACAATGACACGCGGCACCGGGGAGCTGTTTTTT.

The genes are TRBV21-1 and TRBJ2-1. TRBV21-1 is described as a pseudogene. This CDR3 is 16 amino acids long. The CDR3 sequence: CASSKDWVIGFDEQFF. CDR3 in DNA: TGTGCCAGCAGCAAAGATTGGGTCATCGGGTTCGATGAGCAGTTCTTC.

This clonotype was found a few times. J is TRBJ2-3 and V is TRBV7-9; 9 positions agree with TRBD1. The length of the CDR3 is 16 residues. V shed 3 bases, J shed 4 bases, and the junction held 8 bases outside the gene matches. Per germline, CDR1 SEHNR and CDR2 FQNEAQ (reference sequence). CDR3 amino acids: CASSLVSGQGADTQYF. CDR3 nucleotides: TGTGCCAGCAGCTTGGTTTCGGGACAGGGCGCAGATACGCAGTATTTT.

V and J are TRBV9 and TRBJ2-2; 8 bases are shared with TRBD2. Germline V gene sequence: CDR1 SGDLS, CDR2 YYNGEE. The CDR3 runs to 18 residues. After removal of 0 bases from V and 3 bases from J, the junction contained 10 bases not matched to a gene. The CDR3 nucleotides read TGTGCCAGCAGCGTAGTACCCGGCGGGAGGAGGTACACCGGGGAGCTGTTTTTT. Its translation: CASSVVPGGRRYTGELFF.

This clonotype was counted at least ten times. The DNA for the CDR3 is TGTGCAGCGACAGGGGATAACACCGGGGAGCTGTTTTTT. As protein: CAATGDNTGELFF. The chain uses TRBV6-5 and TRBJ2-2, with 8 bases identical to TRBD1. This CDR3 has 13 amino acids. Germline V gives CDR1 MNHEY, CDR2 SVGAGI.

The gene calls are TRBV14 and TRBJ1-6; D unclear. The CDR3 covers 14 residues. Trimming took off 3 bases at V and 9 bases at J, with 12 bases between the two ends. Germline-derived CDR1 and CDR2 are SGHDN and FVKESK. The CDR3 sequence is CASSQEGWSSPLHF. The CDR3, as DNA: TGTGCCAGCAGCCAGGAAGGGTGGAGTTCACCCCTCCACTTT.

In its sample, this clonotype was seen a few times. The chain links TRBV14 to TRBJ1-2, with D maybe TRBD1 (5 bases). Trimming left V 3 bases short and J 7 bases short, with 9 bases between. Per germline, CDR1 SGHDN and CDR2 FVKESK. The CDR3 has 12 residues. In DNA, the CDR3 is TGTGCCAGCAGCCAGCCCGGGGCTGGCTACACCTTC. Protein: CASSQPGAGYTF.

This clonotype was seen ten or more times. The chain is built from TRBV12-3 or TRBV12-4 and TRBJ2-7, with 9 bases aligning to TRBD1. The CDR3 is made up of 15 amino acids. The J segment lost 6 bases and the V segment lost 3 bases, leaving 9 bases of the junction unmatched. The CDR3 here is CASSLDRGESGEQYF. The DNA for the CDR3 is TGTGCCAGCAGTTTGGACAGGGGAGAAAGTGGCGAGCAGTACTTC.

This rearrangement joins TRBV20-1 to TRBJ1-1; TRBD1 matches at 7 bases. The CDR3 runs 12 residues. Germline V CDR1 and CDR2: DFQATT, SNEGSKA (reference sequence). V was clipped by 5 bases and J by 4 bases; unmatched bases: 4. CDR3 sequence: CSADSGGTEAFF. CDR3 sequence (DNA): TGCAGTGCTGATTCAGGGGGCACTGAAGCTTTCTTT.

This chain links TRBV18 with TRBJ2-7; TRBD1 is a possible D gene (5 bases). Germline V gives CDR1 KGHSH, CDR2 LQKENI. V was shortened by 2 bases and J by 2 bases, with 10 bases between the two germline ends. The CDR3 covers 14 residues. CDR3 coding DNA: TGTGCCAGCTCACCAGAGACAGTAGCCTACGAGCAGTACTTC. It encodes CASSPETVAYEQYF.

This chain connects TRBV23-1 to TRBJ2-1; D is possibly TRBD2 (6 bases). TRBV23-1 is noted as an ORF with a role that remains uncertain. The CDR3 is 16 amino acids. V was shortened by 6 bases and J by 0 bases, with 15 bases between the two germline ends. CDR3 region: CASRRLARSSYNEQFF. The CDR3 DNA follows: TGCGCCAGCAGGAGGCTAGCGAGGAGCTCCTACAATGAGCAGTTCTTC.

This clonotype appeared a few times. This chain connects TRBV27 to TRBJ1-5; TRBD1 might be the D (5 bases). Germline CDR1 MNHEY, CDR2 SMNVEV (reference sequence). The CDR3 spans 14 residues. Trimming took off 4 bases at V and 3 bases at J, with 10 bases between the two ends. In DNA form, the CDR3 reads TGTGCCAGCAGTTATCAGGGTGTCAATCAGCCCCAGCATTTT. Translated: CASSYQGVNQPQHF.

This clonotype appeared a few times. The CDR3 spells CASSRDPRSSGNTIYF. The CDR3 coding sequence is TGTGCCAGCAGTAGAGACCCCCGAAGCTCTGGAAACACCATATATTTT. The V and J genes are TRBV2 and TRBJ1-3; D gene uncertain. The CDR3 sequence is 16 residues long. V dropped 5 bases and J dropped 0 bases, with 14 bases sitting between them. Germline V CDR1 and CDR2: SNHLY, FYNNEI.